This T cell receptor beta chain stems from a study of cytomegalovirus exposure and HLA in healthy donors. The study's findings and limits: The study dropped some indistinguishable V segments, TRBV6-2 and TRBV6-3 among them. Rare sequences made up most TCRs, while some public TCRs were found in many donors. Productive status was seen about 90% or about 30% of the time for most TCR beta V segments in an earlier analysis.

A word on this clone: Its antigen is as yet unknown.

This CDR3 is 13 amino acids long. V was shortened by 4 bases and J by 5 bases, with 12 bases between the two germline ends. The germline V gene has CDR1 SGHKS and CDR2 YYEKEE (reference sequence). A multiplex PCR was run with 60 Vbeta primers and 13 Jbeta primers. The assay was immunoSEQ multiplex PCR, and TCRdb's table has in-frame clones only and misses some. Reported are tens of thousands of clones; the ten largest clones contain approximately 4%. The sequence was collected from a man aged 40-50 years in good health and CMV-seronegative. This chain uses TRBV5-5 with TRBJ2-5; D is ambiguous. The source material was PBMCs. DNA of the CDR3: TGTGCCAGCAGCCCCCTACCGGGTGAGACCCAGTACTTC. Translated, it gives CASSPLPGETQYF.